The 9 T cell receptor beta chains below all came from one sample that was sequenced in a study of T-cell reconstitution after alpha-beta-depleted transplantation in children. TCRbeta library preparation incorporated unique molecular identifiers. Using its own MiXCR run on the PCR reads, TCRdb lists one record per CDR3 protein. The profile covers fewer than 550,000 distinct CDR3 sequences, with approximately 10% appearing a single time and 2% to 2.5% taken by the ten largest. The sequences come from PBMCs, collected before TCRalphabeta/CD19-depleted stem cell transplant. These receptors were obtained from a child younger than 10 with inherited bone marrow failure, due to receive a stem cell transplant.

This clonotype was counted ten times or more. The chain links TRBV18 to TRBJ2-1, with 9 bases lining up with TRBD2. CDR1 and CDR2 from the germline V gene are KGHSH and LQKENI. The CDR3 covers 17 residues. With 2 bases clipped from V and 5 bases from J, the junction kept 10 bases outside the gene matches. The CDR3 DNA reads TGTGCCAGCTCACCAATAGAATTTAGCGGGAGTAACAATGAGCAGTTCTTC. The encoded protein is CASSPIEFSGSNNEQFF.

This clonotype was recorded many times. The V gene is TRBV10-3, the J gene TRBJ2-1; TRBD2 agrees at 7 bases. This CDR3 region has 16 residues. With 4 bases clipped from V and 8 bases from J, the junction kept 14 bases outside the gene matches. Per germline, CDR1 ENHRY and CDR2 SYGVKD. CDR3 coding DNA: TGTGCCATCAGTGCCCCGGGGGGACCCTTCCGGGATGAGCAGTTCTTC. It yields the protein CAISAPGGPFRDEQFF.

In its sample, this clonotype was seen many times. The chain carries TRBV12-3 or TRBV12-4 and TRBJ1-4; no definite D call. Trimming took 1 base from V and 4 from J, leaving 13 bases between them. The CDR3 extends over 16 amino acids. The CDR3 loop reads CASSLGAAYNNEKLFF. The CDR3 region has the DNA TGTGCCAGCAGTTTAGGTGCAGCATATAATAATGAAAAACTGTTTTTT.

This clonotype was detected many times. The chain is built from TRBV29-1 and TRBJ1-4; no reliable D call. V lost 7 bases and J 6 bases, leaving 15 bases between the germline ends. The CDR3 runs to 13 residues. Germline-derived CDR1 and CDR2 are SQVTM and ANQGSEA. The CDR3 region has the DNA TGCAGCGGGAACCTCCCTGGGTATGAAAAACTGTTTTTT. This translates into CSGNLPGYEKLFF.

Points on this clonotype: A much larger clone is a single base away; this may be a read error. DNA of the CDR3: TGTGCCAGCACTTCCCCCCTCGACGAGCATTACTTC. It codes for CASTSPLDEHYF. The rearrangement uses TRBV5-6 and TRBJ2-7, with no clear D. The CDR3 loop spans 12 amino acids. The germline CDR1 and CDR2 sequences are SGHDT and YYEEEE.

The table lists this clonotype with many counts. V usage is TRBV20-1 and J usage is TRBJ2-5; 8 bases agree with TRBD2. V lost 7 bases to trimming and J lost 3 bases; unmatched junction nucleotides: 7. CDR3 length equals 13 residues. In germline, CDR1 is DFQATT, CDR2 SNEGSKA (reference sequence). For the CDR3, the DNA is TGCAGTGGGATGTATAGCGGGGAAGAGACCCAGTACTTC. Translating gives CSGMYSGEETQYF.

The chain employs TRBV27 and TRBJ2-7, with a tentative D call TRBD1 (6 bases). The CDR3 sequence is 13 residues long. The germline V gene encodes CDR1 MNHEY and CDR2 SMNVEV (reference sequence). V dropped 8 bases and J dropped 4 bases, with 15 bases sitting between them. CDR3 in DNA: TGTGCCAGCCGAGACATAGGACAGTACGAGCAGTACTTC. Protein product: CASRDIGQYEQYF.

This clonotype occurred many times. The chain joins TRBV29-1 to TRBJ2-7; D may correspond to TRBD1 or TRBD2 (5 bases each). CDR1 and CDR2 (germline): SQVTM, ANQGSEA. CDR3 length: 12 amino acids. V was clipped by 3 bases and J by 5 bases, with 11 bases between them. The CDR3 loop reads CSVEGDRDEQYF. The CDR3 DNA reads TGCAGCGTTGAGGGAGACAGAGACGAGCAGTACTTC.

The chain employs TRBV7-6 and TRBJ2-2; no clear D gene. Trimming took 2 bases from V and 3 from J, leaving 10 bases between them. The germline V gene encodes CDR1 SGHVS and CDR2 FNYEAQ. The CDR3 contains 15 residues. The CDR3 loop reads CASSLSRADTGELFF. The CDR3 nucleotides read TGTGCCAGCAGCTTATCGCGAGCCGACACCGGGGAGCTGTTTTTT.